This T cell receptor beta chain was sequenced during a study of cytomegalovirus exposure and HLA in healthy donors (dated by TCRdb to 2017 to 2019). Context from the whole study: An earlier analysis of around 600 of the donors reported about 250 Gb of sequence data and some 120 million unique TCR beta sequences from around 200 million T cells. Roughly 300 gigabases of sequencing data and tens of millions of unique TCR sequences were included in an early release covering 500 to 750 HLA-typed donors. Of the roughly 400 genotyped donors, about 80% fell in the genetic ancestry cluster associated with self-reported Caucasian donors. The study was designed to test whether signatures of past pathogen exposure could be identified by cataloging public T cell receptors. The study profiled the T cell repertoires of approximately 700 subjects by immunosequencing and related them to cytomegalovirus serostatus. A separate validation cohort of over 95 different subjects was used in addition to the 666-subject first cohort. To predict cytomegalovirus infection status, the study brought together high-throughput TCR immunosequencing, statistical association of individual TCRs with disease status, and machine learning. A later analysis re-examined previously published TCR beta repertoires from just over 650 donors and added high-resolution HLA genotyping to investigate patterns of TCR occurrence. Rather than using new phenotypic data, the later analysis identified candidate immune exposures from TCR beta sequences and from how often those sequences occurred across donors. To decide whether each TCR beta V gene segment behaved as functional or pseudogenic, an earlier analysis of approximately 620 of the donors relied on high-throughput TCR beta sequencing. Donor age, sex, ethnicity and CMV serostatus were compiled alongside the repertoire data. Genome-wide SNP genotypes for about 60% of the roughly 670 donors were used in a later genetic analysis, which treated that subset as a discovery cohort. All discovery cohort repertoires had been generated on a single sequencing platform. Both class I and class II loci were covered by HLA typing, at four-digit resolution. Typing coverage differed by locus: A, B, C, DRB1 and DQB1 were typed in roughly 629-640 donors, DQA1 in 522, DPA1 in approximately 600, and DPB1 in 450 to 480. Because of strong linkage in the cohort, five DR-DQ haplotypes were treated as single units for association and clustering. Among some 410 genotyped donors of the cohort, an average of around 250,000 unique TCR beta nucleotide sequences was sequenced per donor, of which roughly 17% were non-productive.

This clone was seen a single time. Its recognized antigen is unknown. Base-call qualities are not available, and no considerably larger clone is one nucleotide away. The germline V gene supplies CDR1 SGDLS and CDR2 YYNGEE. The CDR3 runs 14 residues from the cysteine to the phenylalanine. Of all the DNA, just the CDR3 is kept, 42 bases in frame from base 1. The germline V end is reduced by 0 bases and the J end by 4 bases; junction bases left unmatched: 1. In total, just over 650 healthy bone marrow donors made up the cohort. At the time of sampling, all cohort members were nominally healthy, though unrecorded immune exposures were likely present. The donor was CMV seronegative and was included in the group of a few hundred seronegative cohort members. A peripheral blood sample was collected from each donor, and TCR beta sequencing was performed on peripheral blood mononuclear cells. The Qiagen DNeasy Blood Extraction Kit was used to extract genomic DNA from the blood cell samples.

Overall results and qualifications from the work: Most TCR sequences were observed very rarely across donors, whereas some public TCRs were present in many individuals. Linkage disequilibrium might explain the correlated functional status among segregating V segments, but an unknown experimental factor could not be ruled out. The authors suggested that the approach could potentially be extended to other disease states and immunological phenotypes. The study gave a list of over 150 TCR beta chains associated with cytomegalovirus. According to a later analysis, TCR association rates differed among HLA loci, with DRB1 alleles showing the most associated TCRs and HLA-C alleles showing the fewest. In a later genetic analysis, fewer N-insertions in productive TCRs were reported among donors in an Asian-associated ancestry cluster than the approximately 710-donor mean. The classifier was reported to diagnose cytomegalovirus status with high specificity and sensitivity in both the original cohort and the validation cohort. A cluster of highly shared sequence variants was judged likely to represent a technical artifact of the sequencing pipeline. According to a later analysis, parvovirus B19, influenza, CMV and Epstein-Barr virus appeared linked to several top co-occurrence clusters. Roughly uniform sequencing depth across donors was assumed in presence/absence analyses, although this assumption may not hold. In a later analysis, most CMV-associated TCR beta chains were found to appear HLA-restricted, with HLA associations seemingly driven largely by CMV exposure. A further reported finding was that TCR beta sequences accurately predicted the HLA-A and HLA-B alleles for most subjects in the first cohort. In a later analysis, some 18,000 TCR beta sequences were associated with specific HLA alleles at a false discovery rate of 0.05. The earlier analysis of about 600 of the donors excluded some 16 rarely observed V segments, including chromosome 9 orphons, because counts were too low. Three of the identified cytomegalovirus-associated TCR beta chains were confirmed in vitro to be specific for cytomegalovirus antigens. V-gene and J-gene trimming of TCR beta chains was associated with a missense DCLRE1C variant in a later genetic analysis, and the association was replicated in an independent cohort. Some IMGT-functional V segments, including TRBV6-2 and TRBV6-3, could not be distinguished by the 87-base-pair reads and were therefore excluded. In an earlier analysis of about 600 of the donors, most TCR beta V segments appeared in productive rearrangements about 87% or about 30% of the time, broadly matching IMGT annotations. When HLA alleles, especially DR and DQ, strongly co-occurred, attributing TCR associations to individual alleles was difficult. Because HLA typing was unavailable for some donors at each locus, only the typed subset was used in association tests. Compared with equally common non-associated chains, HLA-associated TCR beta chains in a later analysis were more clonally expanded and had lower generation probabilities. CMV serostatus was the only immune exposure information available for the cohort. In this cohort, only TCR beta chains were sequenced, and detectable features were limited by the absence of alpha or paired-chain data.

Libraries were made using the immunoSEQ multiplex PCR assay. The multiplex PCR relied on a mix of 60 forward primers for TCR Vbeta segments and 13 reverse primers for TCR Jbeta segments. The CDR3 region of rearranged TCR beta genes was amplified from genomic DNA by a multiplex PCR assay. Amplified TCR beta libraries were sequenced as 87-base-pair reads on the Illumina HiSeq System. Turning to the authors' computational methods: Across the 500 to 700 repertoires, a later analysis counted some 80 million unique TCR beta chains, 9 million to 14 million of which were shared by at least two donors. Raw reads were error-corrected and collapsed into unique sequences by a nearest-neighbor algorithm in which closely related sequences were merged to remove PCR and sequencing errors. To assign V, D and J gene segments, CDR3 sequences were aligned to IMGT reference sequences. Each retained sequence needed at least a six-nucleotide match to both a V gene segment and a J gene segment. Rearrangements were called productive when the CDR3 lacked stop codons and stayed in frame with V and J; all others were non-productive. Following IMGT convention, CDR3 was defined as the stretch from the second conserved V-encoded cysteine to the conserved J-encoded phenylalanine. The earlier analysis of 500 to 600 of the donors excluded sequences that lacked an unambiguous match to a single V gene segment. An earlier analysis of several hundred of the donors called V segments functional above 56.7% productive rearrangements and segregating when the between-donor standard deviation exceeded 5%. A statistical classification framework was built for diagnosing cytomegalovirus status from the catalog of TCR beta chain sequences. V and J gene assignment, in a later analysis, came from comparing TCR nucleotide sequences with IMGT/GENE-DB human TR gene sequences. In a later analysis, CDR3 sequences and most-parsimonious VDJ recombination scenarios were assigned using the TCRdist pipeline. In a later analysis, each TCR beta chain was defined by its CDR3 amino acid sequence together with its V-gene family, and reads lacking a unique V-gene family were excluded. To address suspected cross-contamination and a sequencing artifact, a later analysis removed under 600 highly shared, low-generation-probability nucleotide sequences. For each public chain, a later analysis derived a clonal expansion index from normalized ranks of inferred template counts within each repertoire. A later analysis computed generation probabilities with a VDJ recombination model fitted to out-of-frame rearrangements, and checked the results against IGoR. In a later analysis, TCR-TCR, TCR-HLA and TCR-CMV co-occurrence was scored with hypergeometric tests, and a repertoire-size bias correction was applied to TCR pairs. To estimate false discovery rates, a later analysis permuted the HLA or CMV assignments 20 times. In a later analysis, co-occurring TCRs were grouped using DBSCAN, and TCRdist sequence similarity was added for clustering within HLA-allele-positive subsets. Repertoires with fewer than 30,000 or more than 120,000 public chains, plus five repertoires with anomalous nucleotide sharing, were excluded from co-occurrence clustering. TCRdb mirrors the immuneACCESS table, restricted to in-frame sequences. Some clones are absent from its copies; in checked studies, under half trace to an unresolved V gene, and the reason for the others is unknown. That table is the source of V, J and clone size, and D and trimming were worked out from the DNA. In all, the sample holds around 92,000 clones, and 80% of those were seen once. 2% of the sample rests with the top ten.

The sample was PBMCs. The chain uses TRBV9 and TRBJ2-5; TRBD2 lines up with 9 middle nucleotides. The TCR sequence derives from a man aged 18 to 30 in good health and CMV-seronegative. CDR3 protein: CASSVDSGGETQYF. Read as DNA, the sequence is TGTGCCAGCAGCGTAGATAGCGGGGGAGAGACCCAGTACTTC.